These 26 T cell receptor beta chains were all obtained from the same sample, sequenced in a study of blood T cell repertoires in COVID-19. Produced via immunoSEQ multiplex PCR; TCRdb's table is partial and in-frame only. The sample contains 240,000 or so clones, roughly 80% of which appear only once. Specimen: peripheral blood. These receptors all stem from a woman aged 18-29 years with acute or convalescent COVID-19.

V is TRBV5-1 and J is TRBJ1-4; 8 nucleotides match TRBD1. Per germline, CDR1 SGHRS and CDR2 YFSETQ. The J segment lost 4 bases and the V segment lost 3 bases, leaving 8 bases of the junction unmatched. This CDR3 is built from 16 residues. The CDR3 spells CASSYGLGQDNEKLFF. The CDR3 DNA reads TGCGCCAGCAGCTATGGTCTGGGACAGGATAATGAAAAACTGTTTTTT.

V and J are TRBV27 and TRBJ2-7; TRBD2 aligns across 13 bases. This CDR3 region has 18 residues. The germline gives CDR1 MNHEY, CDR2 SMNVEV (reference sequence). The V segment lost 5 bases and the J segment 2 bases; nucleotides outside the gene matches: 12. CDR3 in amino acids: CASSLIGGLAGRTYEQYF. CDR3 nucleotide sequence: TGTGCCAGCAGTCTTATAGGGGGACTAGCGGGACGAACCTACGAGCAGTACTTC.

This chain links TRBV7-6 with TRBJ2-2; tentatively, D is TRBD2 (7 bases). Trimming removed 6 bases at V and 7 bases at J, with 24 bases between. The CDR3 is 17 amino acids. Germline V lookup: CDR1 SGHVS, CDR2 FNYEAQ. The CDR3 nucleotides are TGTGCCAGCAGTCCTAGGGGGAGGGCCCGGGTCAACGGGGAGCTGTTTTTT. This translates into CASSPRGRARVNGELFF.

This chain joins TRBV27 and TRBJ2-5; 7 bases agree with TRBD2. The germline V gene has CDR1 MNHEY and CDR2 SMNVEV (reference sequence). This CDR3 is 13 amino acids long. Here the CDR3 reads CGTRRQLQETQYF. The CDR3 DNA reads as TGTGGGACTAGGAGACAGTTACAAGAGACCCAGTACTTC.

This CDR3 reads CASSPGLSSYEQYF. CDR3 DNA: TGTGCCAGCAGTCCGGGACTTAGCTCCTACGAGCAGTACTTC. The rearrangement uses TRBV9 and TRBJ2-7, with D tentatively TRBD2 (6 bases). This CDR3 region has 14 residues. Germline V CDR1 and CDR2: SGDLS, YYNGEE. With 5 bases removed from V and 0 bases from J, the gap between germline ends came to 12 bases.

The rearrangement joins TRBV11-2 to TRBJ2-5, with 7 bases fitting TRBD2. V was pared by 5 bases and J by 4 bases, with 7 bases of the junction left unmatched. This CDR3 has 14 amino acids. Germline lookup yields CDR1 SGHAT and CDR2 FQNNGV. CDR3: CASSQNSGGETQYF. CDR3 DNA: TGTGCCAGCAGCCAAAACTCGGGGGGAGAGACCCAGTACTTC.

The DNA for the CDR3 is TGTGCCAGCTCTGTTAGCGGGAATGTGTACGAGCAGTACTTC. It translates to CASSVSGNVYEQYF. The V gene is TRBV3-1 (or the pseudogene TRBV3-2), the J gene TRBJ2-7; the match to TRBD2 covers 8 bases. The length of the CDR3 is 14 residues. Germline V gene lookup returns CDR1 LGHDT and CDR2 YNNKEL (reference sequence). The ends lost 8 bases at V and 4 bases at J; junction bases unmatched: 10.

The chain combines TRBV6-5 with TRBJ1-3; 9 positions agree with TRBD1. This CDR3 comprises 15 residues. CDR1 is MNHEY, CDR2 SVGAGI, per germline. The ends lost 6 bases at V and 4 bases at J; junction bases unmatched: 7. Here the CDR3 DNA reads TGTGCCAGCAGCAGACGGGGACAGGGAGGAAACACCATATATTTT. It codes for CASSRRGQGGNTIYF.

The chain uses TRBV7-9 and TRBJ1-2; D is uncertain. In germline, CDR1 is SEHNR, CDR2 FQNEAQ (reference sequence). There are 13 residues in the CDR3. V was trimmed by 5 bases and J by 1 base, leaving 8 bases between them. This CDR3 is CASSPEVNYGYTF. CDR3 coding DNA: TGTGCCAGCAGCCCAGAGGTTAACTATGGCTACACCTTC.

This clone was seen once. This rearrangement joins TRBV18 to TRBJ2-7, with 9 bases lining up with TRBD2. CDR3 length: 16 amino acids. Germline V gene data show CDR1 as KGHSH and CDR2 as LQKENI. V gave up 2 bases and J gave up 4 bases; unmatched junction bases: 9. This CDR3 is CASSPSGLAIPYEQYF. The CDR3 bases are TGTGCCAGCTCACCATCGGGACTAGCAATTCCGTACGAGCAGTACTTC.

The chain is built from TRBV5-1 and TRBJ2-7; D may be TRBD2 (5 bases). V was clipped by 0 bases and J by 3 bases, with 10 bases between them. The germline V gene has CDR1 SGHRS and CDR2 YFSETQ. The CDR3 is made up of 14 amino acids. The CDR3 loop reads CASSLAGLIYEQYF. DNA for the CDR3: TGCGCCAGCAGCTTGGCAGGACTGATCTACGAGCAGTACTTC.

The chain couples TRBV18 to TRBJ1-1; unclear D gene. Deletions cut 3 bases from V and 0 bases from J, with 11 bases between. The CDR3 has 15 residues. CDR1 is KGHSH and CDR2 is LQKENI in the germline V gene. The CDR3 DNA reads TGTGCCAGCTCACCGGGGATAGCGGTGAACACTGAAGCTTTCTTT. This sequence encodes CASSPGIAVNTEAFF.

The CDR3 loop reads CASSSYSSYNEQFF. In DNA form, the CDR3 reads TGTGCCAGCAGTTCGTATAGCTCCTACAATGAGCAGTTCTTC. The V and J genes are TRBV6-5 and TRBJ2-1; D is undetermined. Germline assignment: CDR1 MNHEY and CDR2 SVGAGI. V gave up 4 bases and J gave up 0 bases, with 7 bases separating them. The CDR3 has 14 residues.

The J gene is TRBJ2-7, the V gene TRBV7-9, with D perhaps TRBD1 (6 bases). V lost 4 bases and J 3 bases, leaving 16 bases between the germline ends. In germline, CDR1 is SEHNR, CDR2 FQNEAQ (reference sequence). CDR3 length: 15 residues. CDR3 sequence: CASSSRDTPVYEQYF. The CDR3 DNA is TGTGCCAGCAGCTCCCGGGACACCCCCGTCTACGAGCAGTACTTC.

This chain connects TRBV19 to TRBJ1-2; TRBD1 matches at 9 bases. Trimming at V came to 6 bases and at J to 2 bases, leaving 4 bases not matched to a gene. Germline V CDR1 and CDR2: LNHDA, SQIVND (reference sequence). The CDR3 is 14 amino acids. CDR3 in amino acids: CASRIGTGNYGYTF. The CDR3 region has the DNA TGTGCCAGTAGGATCGGGACAGGGAACTATGGCTACACCTTC.

CDR3 loop: CASSLDSYEQYF. In DNA, the CDR3 is TGTGCCAGCTCTCTGGACAGTTACGAGCAGTACTTC. V and J are TRBV6-5 and TRBJ2-7; D is possibly TRBD1 (6 bases). The V end was cut by 8 bases, the J end by 4 bases, with 12 bases between. The CDR3 totals 12 residues. Germline values: CDR1 MNHEY, CDR2 SVGAGI.

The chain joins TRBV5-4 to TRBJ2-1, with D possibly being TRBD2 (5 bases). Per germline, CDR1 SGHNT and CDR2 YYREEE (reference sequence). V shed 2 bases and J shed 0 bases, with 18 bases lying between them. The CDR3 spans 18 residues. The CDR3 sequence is CASSFGIVRNPSYNEQFF. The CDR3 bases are TGTGCCAGCAGCTTCGGGATTGTGAGAAACCCCTCCTACAATGAGCAGTTCTTC.

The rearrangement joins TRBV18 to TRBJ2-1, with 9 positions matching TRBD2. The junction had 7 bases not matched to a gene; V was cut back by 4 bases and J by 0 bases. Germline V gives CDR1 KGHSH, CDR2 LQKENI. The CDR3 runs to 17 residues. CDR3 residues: CASSLFQREVSYNEQFF. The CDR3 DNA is TGTGCCAGCTCACTTTTTCAGCGGGAGGTCTCCTACAATGAGCAGTTCTTC.

CDR3 residues: CASTQSGATYEQYF. The CDR3 DNA is TGCGCCAGCACCCAGAGCGGGGCGACCTACGAGCAGTACTTC. V gene TRBV5-1 combines with J gene TRBJ2-7; 7 bases are shared with TRBD2. The V segment lost 6 bases and the J segment 2 bases; nucleotides outside the gene matches: 8. The CDR3 has 14 amino acids. Per the germline V gene, CDR1 is SGHRS and CDR2 is YFSETQ.

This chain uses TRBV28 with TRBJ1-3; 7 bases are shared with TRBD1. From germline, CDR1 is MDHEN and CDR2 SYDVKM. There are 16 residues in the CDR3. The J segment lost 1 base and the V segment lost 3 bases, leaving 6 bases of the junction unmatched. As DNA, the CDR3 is TGTGCCAGCAGTTTTTATGGCAGGGGGTCTGGAAACACCATATATTTT. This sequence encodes CASSFYGRGSGNTIYF. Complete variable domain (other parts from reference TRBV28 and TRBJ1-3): DVKVTQSSRYLVKRTGEKVFLECVQDMDHENMFWYRQDPGLGLRLIYFSYDVKMKEKGDIPEGYSVSREKKERFSLILESASTNQTSMYLCASSFYGRGSGNTIYFGEGSWLTVV.

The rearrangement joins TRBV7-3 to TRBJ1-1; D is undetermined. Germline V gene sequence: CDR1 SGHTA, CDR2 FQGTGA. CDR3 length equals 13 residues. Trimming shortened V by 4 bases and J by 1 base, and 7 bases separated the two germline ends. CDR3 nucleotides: TGTGCCAGCAGCTCCCGACAGAACACTGAAGCTTTCTTT. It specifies CASSSRQNTEAFF.

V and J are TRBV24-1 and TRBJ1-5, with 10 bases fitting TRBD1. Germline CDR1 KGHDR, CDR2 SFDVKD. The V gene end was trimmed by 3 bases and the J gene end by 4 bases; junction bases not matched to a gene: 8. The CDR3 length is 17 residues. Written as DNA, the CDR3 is TGTGCCACCAGTGATCCTAAGACAGGGGGCAAGAATCAGCCCCAGCATTTT. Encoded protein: CATSDPKTGGKNQPQHF.

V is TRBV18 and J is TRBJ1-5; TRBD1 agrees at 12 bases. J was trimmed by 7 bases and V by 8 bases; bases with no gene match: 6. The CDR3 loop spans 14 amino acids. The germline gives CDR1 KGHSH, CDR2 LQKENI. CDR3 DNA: TGTGCCAGCGCCGGGACAGGGGGCGGACAGCCCCAGCATTTT. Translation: CASAGTGGGQPQHF.

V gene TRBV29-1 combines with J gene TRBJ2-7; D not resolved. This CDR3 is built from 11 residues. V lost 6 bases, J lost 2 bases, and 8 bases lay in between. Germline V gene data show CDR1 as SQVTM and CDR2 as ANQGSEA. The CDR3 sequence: CSVNLAYEQYF. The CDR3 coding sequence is TGCAGCGTCAACCTAGCCTACGAGCAGTACTTC.

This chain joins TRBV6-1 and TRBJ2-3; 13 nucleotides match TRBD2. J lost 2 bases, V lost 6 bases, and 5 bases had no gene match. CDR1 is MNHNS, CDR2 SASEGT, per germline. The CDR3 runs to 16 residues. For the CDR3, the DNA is TGTGCCAGCAGCGAACTAGCGGGAGGGTACACAGATACGCAGTATTTT. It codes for CASSELAGGYTDTQYF.

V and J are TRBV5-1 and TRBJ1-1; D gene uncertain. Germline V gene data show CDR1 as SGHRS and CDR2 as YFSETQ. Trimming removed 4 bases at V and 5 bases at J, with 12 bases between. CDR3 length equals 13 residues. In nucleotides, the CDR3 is TGCGCCAGCAGCCGGGAGGTCCAGACTGAAGCTTTCTTT. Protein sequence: CASSREVQTEAFF.